This T cell receptor (beta chain) was found in a study of blood T cells in healthy people across ages. Study-wide results and caveats: Diversity estimates drawn from one million T cells were deemed underestimates. TCR beta diversity was tightly associated with the proportion of naive T cells.

Primed by a sample-barcoded 5' primer and a J-beta primer mix, a second PCR proceeded for about 7 to 12 cycles. Each cDNA was tagged by a template-switch adaptor containing 12 random nucleotides. MiXCR was run by TCRdb on the 5' RACE reads, yielding one entry per CDR3 protein. Here the sample spans hundreds of thousands of distinct CDR3 sequences, 58% being singletons. CDR3 length equals 14 residues. Germline V gene lookup returns CDR1 SEHNR and CDR2 FQNEAQ (reference sequence). Germline trimming cut 6 bases from V and 3 bases from J; bases unmatched to any gene: 8. This clonotype occurred a few times. The antigen remains undetermined.

This clonotype was sampled from a man aged 30 to 39 in good health. The sequenced sample was blood. The chain has TRBV7-9 and TRBJ2-7, with TRBD1 matching 7 bases. This chain's CDR3 is CASRPTGDHYEQYF. CDR3 nucleotides: TGTGCCAGCAGACCTACAGGGGACCACTACGAGCAGTACTTC.